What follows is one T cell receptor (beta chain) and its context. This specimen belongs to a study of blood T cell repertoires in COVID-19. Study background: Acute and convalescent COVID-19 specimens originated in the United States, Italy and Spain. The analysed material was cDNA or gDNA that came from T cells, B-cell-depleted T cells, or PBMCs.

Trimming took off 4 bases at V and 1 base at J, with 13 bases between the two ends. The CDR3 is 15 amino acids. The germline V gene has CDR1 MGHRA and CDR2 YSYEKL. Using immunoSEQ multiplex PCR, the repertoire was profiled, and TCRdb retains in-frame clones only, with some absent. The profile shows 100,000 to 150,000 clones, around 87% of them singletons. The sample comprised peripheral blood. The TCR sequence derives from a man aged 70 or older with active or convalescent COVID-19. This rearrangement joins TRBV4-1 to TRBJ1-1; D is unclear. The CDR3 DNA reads TGCGCCAGCAGCCTCCTCTCGGGAGGGAACACTGAAGCTTTCTTT. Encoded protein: CASSLLSGGNTEAFF.